Listed below are T cell receptor beta chains from one sample, sequenced in a study of T cells in Graves' hyperthyroidism and ophthalmopathy. TCRdb recomputed calls from the multiplex PCR reads with MiXCR, one row per CDR3 protein. This table has about 460,000 distinct CDR3 sequences, about 22% appearing once. Source material: blood. These receptors were collected from a woman between 65 and 79 years old with Graves' ophthalmopathy. The CDR3 runs from the conserved cysteine through the conserved F or W. D genes are given only for firm matches. The size entry is marked missing in some rows and otherwise reads once, few, many or a size class.

TRBV7-9,TRBD2,TRBJ2-5,many,TGTGCCAGCAGCCAAACCGGGAGGTCGGAGACCCAGTACTTC,CASSQTGRSETQYF
TRBV11-2,TRBD2,TRBJ2-1,NA,TGTGCCAGCAGCTTGTCACTAGCGGGAGGAACTTACAGTGAGCAGTTCTTC,CASSLSLAGGTYSEQFF
TRBV19,NA,TRBJ1-2,NA,TGTGCCAGTAGTATGGTGAGGGGGACTGAACAACCCAGGAACTATGGCTACACCTTC,CASSMVRGTEQPRNYGYTF
TRBV28,NA,TRBJ2-1,many,TGTGCCAGCAGTACCCCCGGGGGAGATACCTACAATGAGCAGTTCTTC,CASSTPGGDTYNEQFF
TRBV29-1,TRBD2,TRBJ2-1,NA,TGCAGCGTTCAAGCGGGAGCGGGGAATGAGCAGTTCTTC,CSVQAGAGNEQFF
TRBV27,NA,TRBJ2-3,NA,TGTGCCAGCAGTTTATGGCAGCGCACAGATACGCAGTATTTT,CASSLWQRTDTQYF
TRBV5-1,NA,TRBJ2-5,NA,TGCGCCAGCAGCCTAGCGCCCTGGGCGGGACAACAAGAGACCCAGTACTTC,CASSLAPWAGQQETQYF
TRBV30,NA,TRBJ2-7,many,TGTGCCTGGAGTGTAGGGTACGAGCAGTACTTC,CAWSVGYEQYF
TRBV5-1,NA,TRBJ2-5,NA,TGCGCCAGCAGCTTGGCCGGACAGCAAGAGACCCAGTACTTC,CASSLAGQQETQYF
TRBV14,NA,TRBJ1-2,NA,TGTGCCAGCAGCGGGATTGGAGGGGTGAACTATGGCTGCACCTTC,CASSGIGGVNYGCTF
TRBV24-1,TRBD1,TRBJ2-3,NA,TGTGCCACCAGTGATTTGCCGGGACAGGGGAACCCAGATACGCAGTATTTT,CATSDLPGQGNPDTQYF
TRBV4-3,TRBD2,TRBJ2-2,NA,TGCGCCAGCAGACAAAGCGGGGGAACCGGGGAGCTGTTTTTT,CASRQSGGTGELFF
TRBV10-3,NA,TRBJ2-2,many,TGTGCCATCAGTGGGGAACGGGAGAAGAACACCGGGGAGCTGTTTTTT,CAISGEREKNTGELFF
TRBV6-2/TRBV6-3,NA,TRBJ1-2,many,TGTGCCAGCAGTCAACAGAACTATGGCTACACCTTC,CASSQQNYGYTF
TRBV19,NA,TRBJ2-7,NA,TGTGCCAGTAGTATAGATCGGCAATCCTACGAGCAGTACTTC,CASSIDRQSYEQYF
TRBV11-2,TRBD1,TRBJ2-5,few,TGTGCCAGCAGCGCCGGGACAGGGGGCTTCCAAGAGACCCAGTACTTC,CASSAGTGGFQETQYF
TRBV29-1,NA,TRBJ2-5,NA,TGCAGCGTCGGACGGACTCAAGAGACCCAGTACTTC,CSVGRTQETQYF
TRBV7-9,NA,TRBJ2-2,once,TGTGCCAGCAGCTTTCGAGGGGAGCTGGTTTTT,CASSFRGELVF
TRBV29-1,NA,TRBJ2-3,few,TGCAGCGTCCTCGCGGGCACAGATACGCAGTATTTT,CSVLAGTDTQYF
TRBV5-1,NA,TRBJ2-3,few,TGCGCCAGCAGCCAGGGACAACCCGGTACAGATACGCAGTATTTT,CASSQGQPGTDTQYF
TRBV2,NA,TRBJ2-7,many,TGTGCCAGCAGTGTCGAAGGGGCTGTCTACGAGCAGTACTTC,CASSVEGAVYEQYF
TRBV14,NA,TRBJ1-2,NA,TGTGCCAGCAGCCAAGATCGTATCTATGGCTACACCTTC,CASSQDRIYGYTF
TRBV7-2,NA,TRBJ1-2,NA,TGTGCCAGCAGCTTAGGTATTAGTTCAGGGAATGGCTACACCTTC,CASSLGISSGNGYTF
TRBV11-2,TRBD1,TRBJ1-1,many,TGTGCCAGCAGTAAACAGGGGGCGCGTACTGAAGCTTTCTTT,CASSKQGARTEAFF
TRBV19,TRBD1,TRBJ2-1,few,TGTGCCAGTAGTCTCCAACAGGGGGTGAGCTATGAGCAGTTCTTC,CASSLQQGVSYEQFF
TRBV20-1,NA,TRBJ2-7,NA,TGCAGTGCTAGAGCCCAAGCCCCCCAAGCGATCTACGAGCAGTACTTC,CSARAQAPQAIYEQYF
TRBV5-1,NA,TRBJ2-3,NA,TGCGCCAGCCGGACAGGGAGGGACGCTAGCACAGATACGCAGTATTTT,CASRTGRDASTDTQYF
TRBV10-2,NA,TRBJ2-1,NA,TGCGCCAGCAGTGGGGTAACAAATGAGCAGTTCTTC,CASSGVTNEQFF
TRBV20-1,TRBD2,TRBJ2-1,few,TGCAGTGCTAGCAGACCCATGACCGGGACTAGCGGAAATGAGCAGTTCTTC,CSASRPMTGTSGNEQFF
TRBV15,NA,TRBJ2-5,few,TGTGCCACCAGCAGAGATTGGGCTAGGGGGGGGACCCAGTACTTC,CATSRDWARGGTQYF
TRBV6-1,NA,TRBJ1-5,NA,TGTGCCAGCAGCACGGACGAGTATAGCAATCAGCCCCAGCATTTT,CASSTDEYSNQPQHF
TRBV6-1,NA,TRBJ2-3,few,TGTGCCAGCAGAGAAACTGCTTGGGCAGTAACAGATACGCAGTATTTT,CASRETAWAVTDTQYF
TRBV27,TRBD2,TRBJ2-1,few,TGTGCCAGCAGTAAGGGACTAGCGGCCTACAATGAGCAGTTCTTC,CASSKGLAAYNEQFF
TRBV7-8,NA,TRBJ2-7,many,TGTGCCAGCAGCTTCGCAGACGAGCAGTACTTC,CASSFADEQYF
TRBV30,TRBD2,TRBJ2-5,many,TGTGCCTGGGAGCTAGCGGGAGGGGGTGAGACCCAGTACTTC,CAWELAGGGETQYF
TRBV12-3/TRBV12-4,TRBD2,TRBJ2-7,NA,TGTGCCAGCGGACTAGCGGGAGGAAACTACGAGCAGTACTTC,CASGLAGGNYEQYF
TRBV7-8,NA,TRBJ2-1,NA,TGTGCCAGCAGCTTAAGCGGGCGTGACAATGAGCAGTTCTTC,CASSLSGRDNEQFF
TRBV11-2,NA,TRBJ1-1,NA,TGTGCCAGCAGCCGAGTCCTGCGGGGGGGGAACACTGAAGCTTTCTTT,CASSRVLRGGNTEAFF
TRBV7-7,TRBD1,TRBJ2-5,NA,TGTGCTAGCAGCTCACGGACAGGGGGCATGGGGACGGAGACCCAGTACTTC,CASSSRTGGMGTETQYF
TRBV2,TRBD2,TRBJ2-3,many,TGTGCCAGCAGCTTGGGACTAGCGGGAATTGGCGATACGCAGTATTTT,CASSLGLAGIGDTQYF